This T cell receptor beta chain stems from a study of CD8 T cell repertoires and HIV-1 epitope variants. In the study overall: Epitopes were three Gag families plus Nef HW9 and YT9.

Comments on this clone: Its antigen remains unknown.

Study-wide points: The assay identified only TCR beta chains of antigen-proliferating T cells.

CDR3 size: 14 residues. Germline V lookup: CDR1 SGHRS, CDR2 YFSETQ. V lost 1 base, J lost 7 bases, and 14 bases lay in between. Clones were read by immunoSEQ multiplex PCR, and TCRdb kept only the in-frame ones, dropping some. The table records over 4,500 clones, roughly 76% of them present only once. The V gene is TRBV5-1, the J gene TRBJ1-1; weak D call: TRBD1 (6 bases). The sample consisted of cultured CD8+ T cells derived from PBMCs. The clonotype originates from a male donor with HIV. CDR3 sequence reads: CASSLNREALEAFF. The CDR3 nucleotides read TGCGCCAGCAGCTTGAACAGGGAGGCCCTTGAAGCTTTCTTT. Supplemented by reference TRBV5-1 and TRBJ1-1, the full variable domain reads KAGVTQTPRYLIKTRGQQVTLSCSPISGHRSVSWYQQTPGQGLQFLFEYFSETQRNKGNFPGRFSGRQFSNSRSEMNVSTLELGDSALYLCASSLNREALEAFFGQGTRLTVV.